These 25 T cell receptor beta chains were all obtained from the same sample, sequenced in a study of blood T cell repertoires in COVID-19. The data were produced by immunoSEQ multiplex PCR, yet TCRdb's version contains in-frame clones alone and is incomplete. Among around 320,000 clones listed, about 90% were seen once. Sequenced sample: PBMCs or T cells enriched from blood (not recorded which). Source of these receptors: a woman under 30 with acute COVID-19.

For the CDR3, the DNA is TGCGCCAGCAGCCCGAATACAGGGAGCTCCTATAATTCACCCCTCCACTTT. Residues: CASSPNTGSSYNSPLHF. V and J are TRBV5-1 and TRBJ1-6; TRBD1 might be the D (6 bases). Trimming stripped 4 bases from V and 0 bases from J, with 14 bases between. The CDR3 consists of 17 residues. The V gene's germline CDR1 is SGHRS and CDR2 YFSETQ. The whole variable domain, remainder taken from reference TRBV5-1 and TRBJ1-6, is KAGVTQTPRYLIKTRGQQVTLSCSPISGHRSVSWYQQTPGQGLQFLFEYFSETQRNKGNFPGRFSGRQFSNSRSEMNVSTLELGDSALYLCASSPNTGSSYNSPLHFGNGTRLTVT.

The CDR3: CATRGEQFF. In nucleotides, the CDR3 is TGTGCCACCCGAGGTGAGCAGTTCTTC. The rearrangement joins TRBV2 to TRBJ2-1; D call uncertain. Germline assignment: CDR1 SNHLY and CDR2 FYNNEI. This CDR3 has 9 residues. Deletions cut 10 bases from V and 9 bases from J, with 7 bases between.

The chain couples TRBV12-3 or TRBV12-4 to TRBJ2-7; D uncertain. This CDR3 has 12 amino acids. Trimming shortened V by 5 bases and J by 6 bases, and 11 bases separated the two germline ends. In DNA form, the CDR3 reads TGTGCCAGCAGTATTAGCTCCCGCGAGCAGTACTTC. It specifies CASSISSREQYF.

The chain recombines TRBV27 with TRBJ2-3; a possible D gene is TRBD1 (6 bases). V lost 4 bases, J lost 4 bases, and 12 bases lay in between. The CDR3 is 14 residues long. The germline CDR1 and CDR2 sequences are MNHEY and SMNVEV (reference sequence). The DNA of the CDR3 is TGTGCCAGCAGTTGGGGTGAGGGGGCAGATACGCAGTATTTT. This gives the protein CASSWGEGADTQYF.

The chain carries TRBV18 and TRBJ1-1; 9 bases agree with TRBD1. Per germline, CDR1 KGHSH and CDR2 LQKENI. V shed 4 bases, J shed 4 bases, and the junction held 7 bases outside the gene matches. This CDR3 contains 15 residues. CDR3 amino acids: CASSQSGTGFTEAFF. CDR3 coding DNA: TGTGCCAGCTCACAGTCCGGGACAGGGTTCACTGAAGCTTTCTTT.

The genes are TRBV7-6 and TRBJ1-5; D is unclear. Germline V gene sequence: CDR1 SGHVS, CDR2 FNYEAQ. Trimming removed 1 base from V and 6 bases from J, with 13 bases in between. The length of the CDR3 is 15 residues. The CDR3 spells CASSLEDVLGQPQHF. CDR3 coding DNA: TGTGCCAGCAGCTTAGAAGATGTGCTCGGTCAGCCCCAGCATTTT.

The chain employs TRBV7-9 and TRBJ1-2; D gene uncertain. There are 16 residues in the CDR3. With 1 base removed from V and 4 bases from J, the gap between germline ends came to 16 bases. Per the germline V gene, CDR1 is SEHNR and CDR2 is FQNEAQ (reference sequence). The CDR3 nucleotides read TGTGCCAGCAGCTTAGTTGACCGCGGCGGGCCCTATGGCTACACCTTC. It specifies CASSLVDRGGPYGYTF.

The rearrangement uses TRBV4-2 and TRBJ1-1; TRBD1 might be the D (5 bases). The length of the CDR3 is 13 residues. V was clipped by 7 bases and J by 0 bases, with 9 bases between them. Germline V CDR1 and CDR2: LGHNA, YNFKEQ. CDR3 region: CASTTGMNTEAFF. For the CDR3, the DNA is TGTGCCAGCACCACAGGTATGAACACTGAAGCTTTCTTT.

This clone was detected once. The chain couples TRBV5-4 to TRBJ2-3; maybe TRBD2 (6 bases). The V and J ends lost 3 bases and 5 bases respectively, with 10 bases between them. Germline V gives CDR1 SGHNT, CDR2 YYREEE (reference sequence). The CDR3 runs 13 residues. CDR3 in amino acids: CASSWRGQDTQYF. The CDR3 DNA reads as TGTGCCAGCAGCTGGCGGGGCCAAGATACGCAGTATTTT.

As DNA, the CDR3 is TGCAGCGCCCAAACCGGGACAGGGAGGAATGAGCAGTTCTTC. It yields the protein CSAQTGTGRNEQFF. V is TRBV29-1 and J is TRBJ2-1, with 9 bases aligning to TRBD1. CDR3 size: 14 residues. Germline CDR1 SQVTM, CDR2 ANQGSEA. The V segment lost 7 bases and the J segment 7 bases; nucleotides outside the gene matches: 11.

The rearrangement joins TRBV2 to TRBJ1-6; tentatively, D is TRBD1 (6 bases). The CDR3 contains 13 residues. V lost 6 bases and J 6 bases, leaving 9 bases between the germline ends. Germline CDR1 is SNHLY and CDR2 is FYNNEI. CDR3: CASRVRGNSPLHF. CDR3 nucleotides: TGTGCCAGCAGGGTCAGGGGTAATTCACCCCTCCACTTT.

The V gene is TRBV28, the J gene TRBJ1-2; TRBD1 aligns across 7 bases. After removal of 5 bases from V and 4 bases from J, the junction contained 7 bases not matched to a gene. This CDR3 spans 14 amino acids. Germline lookup yields CDR1 MDHEN and CDR2 SYDVKM. CDR3 loop: CASSTPTGSYGYTF. The CDR3 coding sequence is TGTGCCAGCAGTACCCCGACAGGGAGCTATGGCTACACCTTC.

The chain carries TRBV3-1 (or the pseudogene TRBV3-2) and TRBJ2-5, with D possibly TRBD2 on 6 matching bases. Between the trimmed V and J ends, which lost 1 base and 5 bases, there was a span of 8 bases. Germline CDR1 reads LGHDT; CDR2 reads YNNKEL (reference sequence). The CDR3 has 13 residues. The CDR3 DNA follows: TGTGCCAGCAGCCAAGGACTAGGGGAGACCCAGTACTTC. Its translation: CASSQGLGETQYF.

In its sample, this clone was seen a few times. The chain is built from TRBV5-1 and TRBJ1-4, with 7 bases lining up with TRBD1. V was pared by 4 bases and J by 5 bases, with 8 bases of the junction left unmatched. Germline CDR1 SGHRS, CDR2 YFSETQ. The CDR3 contains 15 residues. This CDR3 is CASSHTGTANEKLFF. CDR3 DNA: TGCGCCAGCAGCCACACCGGGACAGCGAATGAAAAACTGTTTTTT.

The chain has TRBV28 and TRBJ1-2, with no clear D. V dropped 5 bases and J dropped 4 bases, with 11 bases sitting between them. Germline lookup yields CDR1 MDHEN and CDR2 SYDVKM. The CDR3 is made up of 13 amino acids. CDR3 amino acids: CASSGRAVYGYTF. The DNA for the CDR3 is TGTGCCAGCAGTGGGAGGGCAGTCTATGGCTACACCTTC.

This chain joins TRBV13 and TRBJ1-3, with a possible D match to TRBD1 (6 bases). Germline CDR1 is PRHDT and CDR2 is FYEKMQ (reference sequence). Trimming removed 5 bases from V and 0 bases from J, with 23 bases in between. The CDR3 consists of 19 residues. The CDR3 sequence is CASSPGTSTTNSSGNTIYF. Written as DNA, the CDR3 is TGTGCCAGCAGCCCCGGGACAAGCACTACCAATAGCTCTGGAAACACCATATATTTT.

The chain joins TRBV12-3 or TRBV12-4 to TRBJ1-1; the match to TRBD1 covers 7 bases. CDR3 length: 13 residues. V shed 5 bases, J shed 3 bases, and the junction held 3 bases outside the gene matches. CDR3 bases: TGTGCCAGCAGTCCGACAGGGTACACTGAAGCTTTCTTT. This translates into CASSPTGYTEAFF.

The V call is TRBV27, the J call TRBJ1-2, with TRBD1 identical over 9 bases. Germline V CDR1 and CDR2: MNHEY, SMNVEV (reference sequence). The J segment lost 8 bases and the V segment lost 6 bases, leaving 4 bases of the junction unmatched. The CDR3 spans 12 residues. As DNA, the CDR3 is TGTGCCAGCAGACAGGGGGCGTGGGGCTACACCTTC. Translated, it gives CASRQGAWGYTF.

For this clone: At one end, the junction sequence differs from germline, possibly due to a read error. This rearrangement joins TRBV7-6 to TRBJ1-3; D call uncertain. The CDR3 length is 15 residues. Germline CDR1 is SGHVS and CDR2 is FNYEAQ. The CDR3 loop reads CATSSGDGPGNTIYF. CDR3 in DNA: TGTGCCACCAGCTCCGGTGATGGGCCTGGAAACACCATATATTTT.

This rearrangement joins TRBV28 to TRBJ2-5; D perhaps matches TRBD1 (6 bases). Germline V gene lookup returns CDR1 MDHEN and CDR2 SYDVKM. The CDR3 length is 14 residues. Trimming removed 8 bases from V and 4 bases from J, with 17 bases in between. CDR3 in amino acids: CASYRDRGAETQYF. In nucleotides, the CDR3 is TGTGCCAGCTACAGGGATAGGGGAGCAGAGACCCAGTACTTC.

The CDR3 is CASRPQVPYQPQHF. DNA of the CDR3: TGTGCCAGCAGGCCACAGGTTCCTTATCAGCCCCAGCATTTT. This chain links TRBV6-6 with TRBJ1-5, with D maybe TRBD1 (5 bases). The CDR3 runs 14 residues. V lost 6 bases, J lost 5 bases, and 14 bases lay in between. The germline gives CDR1 MNHNY, CDR2 SVGAGI (reference sequence).

CDR3 residues: CAISGTGASRTEAFF. The CDR3 DNA reads TGTGCCATCAGCGGGACAGGGGCAAGCCGGACTGAAGCTTTCTTT. This rearrangement joins TRBV10-3 to TRBJ1-1, with 10 bases aligning to TRBD1. Trimming at V came to 6 bases and at J to 5 bases, leaving 9 bases not matched to a gene. The CDR3 runs 15 residues. CDR1 and CDR2 from the germline V gene are ENHRY and SYGVKD.

The sample holds a few counts of this clone. This chain joins TRBV5-1 and TRBJ2-1; 14 positions agree with TRBD2. The CDR3 has 16 amino acids. V was clipped by 1 base and J by 9 bases; unmatched bases: 6. In germline, CDR1 is SGHRS, CDR2 YFSETQ. The CDR3 sequence: CASSLYGTSGRGEQFF. CDR3 in DNA: TGCGCCAGCAGCTTGTATGGGACTAGCGGGAGAGGTGAGCAGTTCTTC.

This clone was recorded a few times. This rearrangement joins TRBV7-2 to TRBJ2-7; 9 bases line up with TRBD1. Germline lookup yields CDR1 SGHTA and CDR2 FQGNSA. The V gene end was trimmed by 1 base and the J gene end by 3 bases; junction bases not matched to a gene: 4. The CDR3 consists of 15 residues. CDR3 DNA sequence: TGTGCCAGCAGCTTAGGACAGGGGGATCTCTACGAGCAGTACTTC. It specifies CASSLGQGDLYEQYF.

This chain connects TRBV24-1 to TRBJ2-1; D may be TRBD2 (5 bases). This CDR3 contains 15 residues. V lost 7 bases, J lost 4 bases, and 16 bases lay in between. Looked up from germline, CDR1 is KGHDR and CDR2 is SFDVKD. The CDR3 is CATSPSGDAYNEQFF. CDR3 nucleotide sequence: TGTGCCACCAGCCCGAGCGGAGATGCTTACAATGAGCAGTTCTTC.